A single sample gave rise to the 17 T cell receptor beta chains below, sequenced in a study of blood T cell repertoires in COVID-19. The repertoire was sequenced with immunoSEQ multiplex PCR; TCRdb's copy has only in-frame clones and lacks some. Of approximately 25,000 clones listed, roughly 94% are singletons. Sequenced: peripheral blood. These receptors all stem from a man in his sixties or seventies with active COVID-19.

The chain recombines TRBV7-2 with TRBJ2-1; 16 bases are a match to TRBD2. Germline lookup yields CDR1 SGHTA and CDR2 FQGNSA. The ends lost 3 bases at V and 12 bases at J; junction bases unmatched: 11. This CDR3 is built from 17 residues. The CDR3 reads CASSLDTGTSGGVVQFF. The DNA for the CDR3 is TGTGCCAGCAGCTTGGACACCGGGACTAGCGGGGGGGTAGTGCAGTTCTTC.

The genes are TRBV5-6 and TRBJ2-6; no reliable D call. Between the trimmed V and J ends, which lost 6 bases and 2 bases, there was a span of 12 bases. Germline V gives CDR1 SGHDT, CDR2 YYEEEE. The CDR3 sequence is 15 residues long. CDR3 DNA: TGTGCCAGCACCGAGTACCTCCCTGGGGCCAACGTCCTGACTTTC. Translation: CASTEYLPGANVLTF.

The chain links TRBV5-1 to TRBJ2-5; D may be TRBD1 (5 bases). Trimming removed 7 bases from V and 4 bases from J, with 17 bases in between. Per germline, CDR1 SGHRS and CDR2 YFSETQ. This CDR3 has 14 residues. The CDR3 spells CASSLGHFPETQYF. DNA for the CDR3: TGCGCCAGCTCCCTCGGACACTTCCCAGAGACCCAGTACTTC. Full variable domain (missing parts from reference TRBV5-1 and TRBJ2-5): KAGVTQTPRYLIKTRGQQVTLSCSPISGHRSVSWYQQTPGQGLQFLFEYFSETQRNKGNFPGRFSGRQFSNSRSEMNVSTLELGDSALYLCASSLGHFPETQYFGPGTRLLVL.

This clone was seen just once. V usage is TRBV7-9 and J usage is TRBJ2-2; D may be TRBD1 (6 bases). The CDR3 has 18 residues. V lost 1 base, J lost 0 bases, and 15 bases lay in between. In germline, CDR1 is SEHNR, CDR2 FQNEAQ (reference sequence). CDR3 region: CASSLVAHRDANTGELFF. The CDR3 DNA reads TGTGCCAGCAGCTTAGTAGCCCACAGGGACGCGAACACCGGGGAGCTGTTTTTT. The whole variable domain, filled in from reference TRBV7-9 and TRBJ2-2, reads DTGVSQNPRHKITKRGQNVTFRCDPISEHNRLYWYRQTLGQGPEFLTYFQNEAQLEKSRLLSDRFSAERPKGSFSTLEIQRTEQGDSAMYLCASSLVAHRDANTGELFFGEGSRLTVL.

The count of this clone is one. This chain's CDR3 is CASSLEAGGASPLHF. In DNA, the CDR3 is TGTGCCAGCAGCTTAGAAGCAGGGGGCGCGTCACCCCTCCACTTT. The chain carries TRBV7-2 and TRBJ1-6; TRBD1 matches at 8 bases. This CDR3 has 15 residues. The germline V gene encodes CDR1 SGHTA and CDR2 FQGNSA. V dropped 1 base and J dropped 10; count of bases not matched to a gene: 6.

V gene TRBV19 combines with J gene TRBJ1-1, with D perhaps matching TRBD1 (6 bases). The V end lost 8 bases, the J end lost 10 bases, and 17 bases lay between the germline ends. The CDR3 extends over 12 amino acids. Germline CDR1 and CDR2: LNHDA and SQIVND (reference sequence). The CDR3 here is CASAPPRGPAFF. In DNA form, the CDR3 reads TGTGCCAGTGCGCCCCCCAGGGGCCCAGCTTTCTTT.

V usage is TRBV7-6 and J usage is TRBJ1-3; 8 positions agree with TRBD1. The V and J ends lost 5 bases and 0 bases, in that order; junction bases with no gene match: 6. CDR1 is SGHVS, CDR2 FNYEAQ, per germline. This CDR3 is 16 amino acids long. CDR3 sequence (DNA): TGTGCCAGCAGCACCCCGGGACAGGACTCTGGAAACACCATATATTTT. The encoded protein is CASSTPGQDSGNTIYF.

This chain connects TRBV28 to TRBJ2-2; 7 bases line up with TRBD1. The CDR3 covers 16 residues. The V gene's germline CDR1 is MDHEN and CDR2 SYDVKM. After removal of 2 bases from V and 4 bases from J, the junction contained 7 bases not matched to a gene. The CDR3 is CASSLTGALITGELFF. DNA of the CDR3: TGTGCCAGCAGTTTAACAGGGGCCCTGATCACCGGGGAGCTGTTTTTT.

The rearrangement joins TRBV4-3 to TRBJ1-2, with a tentative D call TRBD1 (5 bases). This CDR3 has 15 amino acids. Germline CDR1 is LGHNA and CDR2 is YSLEER. With 1 base removed from V and 0 bases from J, the gap between germline ends came to 9 bases. In DNA form, the CDR3 reads TGCGCCAGCAGCCAAGTAGGACACCCTAACTATGGCTACACCTTC. Its translation: CASSQVGHPNYGYTF.

The rearrangement links TRBV6-5 to TRBJ2-3; tentatively, D is TRBD1 (5 bases). This CDR3 has 15 residues. Deletions cut 5 bases from V and 0 bases from J, with 12 bases between. Germline CDR1 and CDR2: MNHEY and SVGAGI. CDR3 loop: CASSQGPTSTDTQYF. As DNA, the CDR3 is TGTGCCAGCAGTCAGGGTCCAACTAGCACAGATACGCAGTATTTT.

The rearrangement links TRBV24-1 to TRBJ2-3, with TRBD1 identical over 9 bases. Trimming removed 3 bases from V and 5 bases from J; junction bases left unmatched: 5. This CDR3 comprises 15 residues. Germline loops: CDR1 KGHDR, CDR2 SFDVKD. The CDR3 loop reads CATSDRTGAKDTQYF. For the CDR3, the DNA is TGTGCCACCAGTGATCGGACAGGGGCGAAAGATACGCAGTATTTT.

CDR3 DNA sequence: TGTGCCAGTAGTATAGTGGGGCTTCTTTACAATGAGCAGTTCTTC. This sequence encodes CASSIVGLLYNEQFF. This sequence joins TRBV19 and TRBJ2-1, with D maybe TRBD1 (5 bases). CDR3 length: 15 amino acids. With 1 base removed from V and 4 bases from J, the gap between germline ends came to 11 bases. Germline CDR1 LNHDA, CDR2 SQIVND (reference sequence).

The rearrangement joins TRBV29-1 to TRBJ2-7; 8 bases line up with TRBD2. The CDR3 extends over 11 amino acids. Germline V gives CDR1 SQVTM, CDR2 ANQGSEA. After removal of 8 bases from V and 5 bases from J, the junction contained 5 bases not matched to a gene. This chain's CDR3 is CSCGGPHEQYF. In DNA, the CDR3 is TGCAGCTGCGGGGGGCCCCACGAGCAGTACTTC.

Worth noting for this clone: Other DNA sequences within the sample encode an identical CDR3. The rearrangement uses TRBV19 and TRBJ2-7; maybe TRBD2 (6 bases). Trimming removed 0 bases from V and 2 bases from J, with 11 bases in between. The length of the CDR3 is 15 residues. Germline V CDR1 and CDR2: LNHDA, SQIVND (reference sequence). The chain's CDR3 is CASSIEGGETYEQYF. The CDR3 nucleotides read TGTGCCAGTAGTATAGAGGGAGGAGAAACCTACGAGCAGTACTTC.

The genes are TRBV5-1 and TRBJ2-3; D might be TRBD1 (6 bases). This CDR3 is built from 18 residues. Germline V gives CDR1 SGHRS, CDR2 YFSETQ. The V gene lost 3 bases and the J gene lost 3 bases, with 23 bases spanning the gap. The CDR3 reads CASSSQEGDIGWTDTQYF. CDR3 DNA: TGCGCCAGCAGCTCCCAAGAGGGGGACATTGGCTGGACAGATACGCAGTATTTT.

The chain employs TRBV11-2 and TRBJ2-3; D gene uncertain. This CDR3 spans 14 amino acids. V dropped 3 bases and J dropped 2 bases, with 9 bases sitting between them. CDR1 and CDR2 from the germline V gene are SGHAT and FQNNGV. Here the CDR3 DNA reads TGTGCCAGCAGCTTTTACAGAATCACAGATACGCAGTATTTT. Amino acids: CASSFYRITDTQYF.

J is TRBJ1-2 and V is TRBV5-1; TRBD1 is a possible D gene (6 bases). The germline V and J ends were trimmed by 4 bases and 7 bases, with 23 bases remaining between them. Per germline, CDR1 SGHRS and CDR2 YFSETQ. This CDR3 spans 16 amino acids. CDR3 nucleotides: TGCGCCAGCAGCGGAAAGTCACAGGGTTTCTCCCCTGGCTACACCTTC. This sequence encodes CASSGKSQGFSPGYTF.